This T cell receptor beta chain was identified in a study of blood T cells in healthy people across ages. Through a sample-barcoded 5' primer and a J-beta primer mix, a second PCR was run for roughly 6 to 11 cycles. One entry per CDR3 protein, called by TCRdb with MiXCR from the 5' RACE reads. This sample carries under 2 million distinct CDR3 sequences, around 36% of them seen once, and the ten largest clones take about 10%. Between the trimmed V and J ends, which lost 4 bases and 5 bases, there was a span of 17 bases. This CDR3 contains 15 residues. CDR1 is LNHDA and CDR2 is SQIVND in the germline V gene (reference sequence).

This clonotype was sampled from a young woman in good health. The chain combines TRBV19 with TRBJ1-1; a weak D match, TRBD1 (6 bases). Sequenced input: blood. CDR3 region: CASSTWTARGTEAFF. The CDR3 nucleotides read TGTGCCAGTAGTACATGGACAGCCCGGGGGACTGAAGCTTTCTTT. The variable domain in full, with the rest retrieved from reference TRBV19 and TRBJ1-1, is DGGITQSPKYLFRKEGQNVTLSCEQNLNHDAMYWYRQDPGQGLRLIYYSQIVNDFQKGDIAEGYSVSREKKESFPLTVTSAQKNPTAFYLCASSTWTARGTEAFFGQGTRLTVV.